One sample yielded the 27 T cell receptor beta chains listed below, sequenced in a study of early stage breast cancer tumors. Repertoires were generated with immunoSEQ multiplex PCR, while TCRdb's copy carries only in-frame clones and drops some. This sample carries 55,000 to 70,000 clones, about 85% of them seen once, and the ten largest clones take 4.7%. Sequenced sample: blood. These receptors all stem from a person aged 40 to 49 with breast cancer.

This clone occurred a few times. This rearrangement joins TRBV30 to TRBJ1-2; TRBD1 agrees at 7 bases. CDR3 length equals 12 residues. Germline V gene data show CDR1 as GTSNPN and CDR2 as SVGIG (reference sequence). V shed 0 bases, J shed 6 bases, and the junction held 1 base outside the gene matches. DNA for the CDR3: TGTGCCTGGAGTGTTCAGGGGGATGGCTACACCTTC. It is translated as CAWSVQGDGYTF.

This clone was picked up a small number of times. The gene calls are TRBV11-2 and TRBJ2-7; no clear D gene. Germline CDR1 SGHAT, CDR2 FQNNGV. The V end was cut by 1 base, the J end by 1 base, with 8 bases between. The CDR3 runs to 14 residues. DNA for the CDR3: TGTGCCAGCAGCTTAGGACCGACTTCCTACGAGCAGTACTTC. Protein sequence: CASSLGPTSYEQYF.

The chain joins TRBV10-3 to TRBJ2-6, with D maybe TRBD1 (6 bases). Germline V lookup: CDR1 ENHRY, CDR2 SYGVKD. The CDR3 spans 16 residues. Deletions cut 6 bases from V and 4 bases from J, with 16 bases between. This chain's CDR3 is CAISRTGIPGANVLTF. DNA of the CDR3: TGTGCCATCAGCAGAACAGGGATTCCCGGGGCCAACGTCCTGACTTTC.

The chain is built from TRBV6-1 and TRBJ2-2, with D perhaps assigned TRBD1 or TRBD2 (6 bases each). Germline CDR1 reads MNHNS; CDR2 reads SASEGT. The CDR3 extends over 18 amino acids. The ends were cut back, 3 bases at V and 0 bases at J, with 17 bases in the middle. The CDR3 DNA reads TGTGCCAGCAGTGATGGGGGCCGGGGGTTCGCGAACACCGGGGAGCTGTTTTTT. It codes for CASSDGGRGFANTGELFF.

J is TRBJ2-1 and V is TRBV11-2; tentatively, D is TRBD1 or TRBD2 (5 bases each). Germline assignment: CDR1 SGHAT and CDR2 FQNNGV. The CDR3 consists of 16 residues. Trimming pared 2 bases from V and 6 bases from J, leaving 17 bases between. CDR3 DNA sequence: TGTGCCAGCAGCTTAAGGTTCGGGGACGCGCTCAATGAGCAGTTCTTC. Translation: CASSLRFGDALNEQFF.

The chain carries TRBV9 and TRBJ1-1; D might be TRBD1 (5 bases). The CDR3 is 16 residues long. The V gene lost 4 bases and the J gene lost 5 bases, with 21 bases spanning the gap. The germline V gene has CDR1 SGDLS and CDR2 YYNGEE. The CDR3 coding sequence is TGTGCCAGCAGCCCTCAGGGACGGCGAGATGTAACTGAAGCTTTCTTT. This sequence encodes CASSPQGRRDVTEAFF.

This clone showed up just a few times. The rearrangement joins TRBV19 to TRBJ2-4, with TRBD1 matching 7 bases. With 7 bases clipped from V and 7 bases from J, the junction kept 7 bases outside the gene matches. Germline-derived CDR1 and CDR2 are LNHDA and SQIVND (reference sequence). The CDR3 runs to 13 residues. Here the CDR3 reads CASTPTGINIQYF. The CDR3 DNA reads TGTGCCAGTACCCCGACAGGGATCAACATTCAGTACTTC.

The V gene is TRBV2, the J gene TRBJ2-1; TRBD1 aligns across 8 bases. The V gene's germline CDR1 is SNHLY and CDR2 FYNNEI. The CDR3 is made up of 13 amino acids. The trim removed 6 bases at V and 7 bases at J, leaving 5 bases unmatched. DNA for the CDR3: TGTGCCAGCAGGGAGAACAGGGGGAATGAGCAGTTCTTC. The encoded protein is CASRENRGNEQFF.

The chain carries TRBV6-1 and TRBJ2-7; D is undetermined. The ends were cut back, 0 bases at V and 7 bases at J, with 4 bases in the middle. The V gene's germline CDR1 is MNHNS and CDR2 SASEGT. The CDR3 is made up of 11 amino acids. Here the CDR3 reads CASSEAREQYF. CDR3 coding DNA: TGTGCCAGCAGTGAAGCGAGGGAGCAGTACTTC.

V and J are TRBV27 and TRBJ2-2; D may be TRBD2 (5 bases). Germline-derived CDR1 and CDR2 are MNHEY and SMNVEV (reference sequence). V was cut by 6 bases and J by 1 base, with 9 bases left in between. This CDR3 is built from 14 residues. The DNA for the CDR3 is TGTGCCAGCAGACCGGACTGGAACACCGGGGAGCTGTTTTTT. It yields the protein CASRPDWNTGELFF.

The chain is built from TRBV18 and TRBJ1-1; the D is unclear. The germline V gene encodes CDR1 KGHSH and CDR2 LQKENI. CDR3 length: 15 amino acids. V shed 6 bases and J shed 1 base, with 15 bases lying between them. CDR3 loop: CASSSAGFGNTEAFF. The CDR3 region has the DNA TGTGCCAGCTCTTCGGCGGGATTCGGGAACACTGAAGCTTTCTTT.

V and J are TRBV28 and TRBJ2-7; 8 nucleotides match TRBD1. V lost 7 bases and J lost 4; bases outside the gene matches: 12. Germline V CDR1 and CDR2: MDHEN, SYDVKM. This CDR3 region has 15 residues. In nucleotides, the CDR3 is TGTGCCAGCACCGACTCCCGGGACAGGCTTTACGAGCAGTACTTC. Its translation: CASTDSRDRLYEQYF.

The chain is built from TRBV29-1 and TRBJ1-2; 7 nucleotides match TRBD1. CDR1 and CDR2 (germline): SQVTM, ANQGSEA. Losses at the gene ends were 1 base for V and 5 bases for J; bases not matched to a gene: 13. This CDR3 is built from 16 residues. CDR3 DNA sequence: TGCAGCGTTGAAGCAAACCGGGACAGATACCAATATGGCTACACCTTC. This codes for CSVEANRDRYQYGYTF.

The chain carries TRBV4-1 and TRBJ2-7, with 7 bases lining up with TRBD2. The CDR3 is 16 amino acids. J was trimmed by 4 bases and V by 1 base; bases with no gene match: 10. Germline V gene sequence: CDR1 MGHRA, CDR2 YSYEKL. DNA for the CDR3: TGCGCCAGCAGCCAAGTCCCTAGCGGACCTCCTTACGAGCAGTACTTC. Its translation: CASSQVPSGPPYEQYF.

The V and J genes are TRBV7-3 and TRBJ2-1; 14 bases fit TRBD2. The germline CDR1 and CDR2 sequences are SGHTA and FQGTGA. V shed 4 bases and J 4 bases; nucleotides not matched to a gene: 6. The CDR3 loop spans 17 amino acids. The CDR3 nucleotides read TGTGCCAGCAGCTCGGGACTAGCGGGAGTACCTTACAATGAGCAGTTCTTC. Translation gives CASSSGLAGVPYNEQFF. The full variable domain, completed using reference TRBV7-3 and TRBJ2-1, is GAGVSQTPSNKVTEKGKYVELRCDPISGHTALYWYRQSLGQGPEFLIYFQGTGAADDSGLPNDRFFAVRPEGSVSTLKIQRTERGDSAVYLCASSSGLAGVPYNEQFFGPGTRLTVL.

The chain couples TRBV13 to TRBJ2-1, with 12 bases lining up with TRBD2. This CDR3 region has 12 residues. With V trimmed by 5 bases and J by 12 bases, 2 bases remained unmatched. Germline V gene lookup returns CDR1 PRHDT and CDR2 FYEKMQ (reference sequence). This CDR3 is CASSRTSGTQFF. Here the CDR3 DNA reads TGTGCCAGCAGCCGGACTAGCGGGACGCAGTTCTTC. Combining the CDR3 with reference TRBV13 and TRBJ2-1 gives the whole variable domain AAGVIQSPRHLIKEKRETATLKCYPIPRHDTVYWYQQGPGQDPQFLISFYEKMQSDKGSIPDRFSAQQFSDYHSELNMSSLELGDSALYFCASSRTSGTQFFGPGTRLTVL.

The chain combines TRBV7-2 with TRBJ2-7; D is uncertain. V lost 3 bases, J lost 2 bases, and 8 bases lay in between. The CDR3 is 13 amino acids. CDR1 SGHTA and CDR2 FQGNSA come from the germline V gene. CDR3 loop: CASSFTPAYEQYF. The CDR3 DNA reads as TGTGCCAGCAGCTTTACCCCTGCCTACGAGCAGTACTTC. The whole variable domain, remainder taken from reference TRBV7-2 and TRBJ2-7, is GAGVSQSPSNKVTEKGKDVELRCDPISGHTALYWYRQSLGQGLEFLIYFQGNSAPDKSGLPSDRFSAERTGGSVSTLTIQRTQQEDSAVYLCASSFTPAYEQYFGPGTRLTVT.

V and J are TRBV6-1 and TRBJ2-7; TRBD1 aligns across 9 bases. Germline loops: CDR1 MNHNS, CDR2 SASEGT. The CDR3 has 15 amino acids. J was trimmed by 0 bases and V by 6 bases; bases with no gene match: 6. CDR3 protein: CASRSGTGSSYEQYF. The DNA of the CDR3 is TGTGCCAGCAGGTCCGGGACAGGGTCCTCCTACGAGCAGTACTTC.

J is TRBJ2-1 and V is TRBV27; 8 bases match TRBD2. Germline V lookup: CDR1 MNHEY, CDR2 SMNVEV (reference sequence). V was pared by 5 bases and J by 9 bases, with 6 bases of the junction left unmatched. The CDR3 runs to 13 residues. The CDR3 nucleotides read TGTGCCAGCAGTCCTCGGGGGGGAAGTGAGCAGTTCTTC. This gives the protein CASSPRGGSEQFF.

This clone occurred once. The gene calls are TRBV19 and TRBJ2-5; TRBD2 aligns across 7 bases. Germline loops: CDR1 LNHDA, CDR2 SQIVND (reference sequence). V was clipped by 3 bases and J by 0 bases; unmatched bases: 13. This CDR3 has 18 residues. CDR3 amino acids: CASSMLSGSLADQETQYF. The CDR3 nucleotides are TGTGCCAGTAGTATGCTTTCGGGGTCTCTAGCGGACCAAGAGACCCAGTACTTC.

This clone was found once. V is TRBV18 and J is TRBJ2-1; 10 bases align to TRBD2. The ends lost 3 bases at V and 6 bases at J; junction bases unmatched: 5. In germline, CDR1 is KGHSH, CDR2 LQKENI. The CDR3 is 15 residues long. CDR3 sequence reads: CASSPLAGASNEQFF. The DNA for the CDR3 is TGTGCCAGCTCACCGCTAGCGGGAGCTAGCAATGAGCAGTTCTTC. Using reference TRBV18 and TRBJ2-1 for the parts outside the CDR3, the full variable domain is NAGVMQNPRHLVRRRGQEARLRCSPMKGHSHVYWYRQLPEEGLKFMVYLQKENIIDESGMPKERFSAEFPKEGPSILRIQQVVRGDSAAYFCASSPLAGASNEQFFGPGTRLTVL.

The chain joins TRBV7-9 to TRBJ2-7, with D unresolved. V lost 6 bases and J lost 5, with 8 bases in between. Germline assignment: CDR1 SEHNR and CDR2 FQNEAQ (reference sequence). This CDR3 has 11 residues. CDR3 region: CASSFRDEQYF. As DNA, the CDR3 is TGTGCCAGCAGTTTCCGAGACGAGCAGTACTTC.

The chain carries TRBV7-2 and TRBJ2-1; no definite D call. Germline V gene data show CDR1 as SGHTA and CDR2 as FQGNSA. V was cut by 5 bases and J by 4 bases, with 12 bases left in between. The CDR3 sequence is 14 residues long. CDR3 coding DNA: TGTGCCAGCAGCCTCCACCACCCTTACAATGAGCAGTTCTTC. Its translation is CASSLHHPYNEQFF.

This chain joins TRBV11-3 and TRBJ2-2, with a possible D match to TRBD1 (6 bases). Germline lookup yields CDR1 SGHNT and CDR2 YENEEA. V lost 5 bases to trimming and J lost 9 bases, with 13 bases between them. There are 13 residues in the CDR3. CDR3 residues: CASSLGQHRELFF. The CDR3 DNA is TGTGCCAGCAGCCTTGGACAGCACCGGGAGCTGTTTTTT.

This sequence joins TRBV29-1 and TRBJ2-1; TRBD2 matches 15 bases. The CDR3 runs to 14 residues. The trim removed 7 bases at V and 7 bases at J, leaving 5 bases unmatched. Germline loops: CDR1 SQVTM, CDR2 ANQGSEA. Here the CDR3 reads CSAGLAGGSNEQFF. CDR3 coding DNA: TGCAGCGCTGGACTAGCGGGAGGGAGTAATGAGCAGTTCTTC.

The J gene is TRBJ2-7, the V gene TRBV28; D gene unclear. Germline loops: CDR1 MDHEN, CDR2 SYDVKM. V lost 2 bases and J lost 3, with 2 bases in between. The length of the CDR3 is 11 residues. The CDR3, as DNA: TGTGCCAGCAGTTTACACTACGAGCAGTACTTC. It encodes CASSLHYEQYF.

In its sample, this clone was seen a few times. The rearrangement links TRBV5-1 to TRBJ2-2; D ambiguous. This CDR3 has 15 amino acids. The V gene lost 3 bases and the J gene lost 1 base, with 10 bases spanning the gap. Germline V lookup: CDR1 SGHRS, CDR2 YFSETQ. CDR3 residues: CASSSMGVNTGELFF. The CDR3 region has the DNA TGCGCCAGCAGCTCCATGGGCGTGAACACCGGGGAGCTGTTTTTT.